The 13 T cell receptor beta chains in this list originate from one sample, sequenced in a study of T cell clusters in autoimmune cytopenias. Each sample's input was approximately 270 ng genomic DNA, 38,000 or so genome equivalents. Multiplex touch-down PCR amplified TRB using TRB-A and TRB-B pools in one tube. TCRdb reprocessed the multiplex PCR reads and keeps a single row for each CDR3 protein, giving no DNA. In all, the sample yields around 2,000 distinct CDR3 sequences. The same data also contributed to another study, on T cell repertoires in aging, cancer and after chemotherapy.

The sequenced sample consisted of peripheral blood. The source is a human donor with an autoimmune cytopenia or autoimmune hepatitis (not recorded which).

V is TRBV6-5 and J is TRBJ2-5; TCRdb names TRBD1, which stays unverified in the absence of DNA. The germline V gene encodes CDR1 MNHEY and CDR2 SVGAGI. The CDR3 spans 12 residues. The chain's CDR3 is CASSYAGDTQYF.

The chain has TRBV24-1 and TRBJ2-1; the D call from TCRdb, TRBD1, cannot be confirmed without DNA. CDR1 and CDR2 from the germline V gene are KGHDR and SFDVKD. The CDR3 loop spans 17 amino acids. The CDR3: CATSDPSRGSSYNEQFF.

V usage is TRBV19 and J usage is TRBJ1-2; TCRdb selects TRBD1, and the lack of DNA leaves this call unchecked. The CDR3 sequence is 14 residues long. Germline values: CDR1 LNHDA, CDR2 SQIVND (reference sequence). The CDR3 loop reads CASQPGHLNYGYTF.

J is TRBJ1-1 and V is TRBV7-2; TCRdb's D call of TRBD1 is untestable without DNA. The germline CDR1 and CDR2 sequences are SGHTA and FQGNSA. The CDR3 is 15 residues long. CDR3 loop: CASSLGPSGGTEAFF.

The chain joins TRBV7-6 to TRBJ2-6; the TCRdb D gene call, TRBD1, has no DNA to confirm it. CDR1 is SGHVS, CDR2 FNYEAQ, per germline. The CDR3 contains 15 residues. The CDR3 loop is CASSSAPGWANVLTF.

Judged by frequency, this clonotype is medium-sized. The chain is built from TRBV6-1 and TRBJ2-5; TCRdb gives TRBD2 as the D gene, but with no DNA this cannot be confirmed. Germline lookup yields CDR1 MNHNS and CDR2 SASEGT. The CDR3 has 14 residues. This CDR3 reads CASRGLAVKETQYF.

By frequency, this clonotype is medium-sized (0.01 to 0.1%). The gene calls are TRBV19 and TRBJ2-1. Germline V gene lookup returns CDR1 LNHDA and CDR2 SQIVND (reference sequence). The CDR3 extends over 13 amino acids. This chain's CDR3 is CASSYNLYNEQFF. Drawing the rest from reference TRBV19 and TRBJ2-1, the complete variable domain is DGGITQSPKYLFRKEGQNVTLSCEQNLNHDAMYWYRQDPGQGLRLIYYSQIVNDFQKGDIAEGYSVSREKKESFPLTVTSAQKNPTAFYLCASSYNLYNEQFFGPGTRLTVL.

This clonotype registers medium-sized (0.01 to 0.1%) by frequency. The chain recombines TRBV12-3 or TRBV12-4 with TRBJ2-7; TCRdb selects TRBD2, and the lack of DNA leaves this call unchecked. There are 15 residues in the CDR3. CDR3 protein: CASSLKVAGGHGQYF.

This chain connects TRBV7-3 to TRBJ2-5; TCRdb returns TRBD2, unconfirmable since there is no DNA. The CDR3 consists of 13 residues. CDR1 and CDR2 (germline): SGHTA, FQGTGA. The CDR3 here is CASSLIAGETQYF.

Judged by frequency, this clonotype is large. The CDR3 loop reads CASSYGAGGPDEQFF. V is TRBV6-5 and J is TRBJ2-1; TCRdb indicates TRBD1, and absent DNA this call remains unverified. CDR1 is MNHEY, CDR2 SVGAGI, per germline. This CDR3 has 15 amino acids.

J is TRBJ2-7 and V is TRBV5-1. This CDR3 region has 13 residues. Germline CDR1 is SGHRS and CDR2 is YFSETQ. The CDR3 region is CASSLAFDYEQYF.

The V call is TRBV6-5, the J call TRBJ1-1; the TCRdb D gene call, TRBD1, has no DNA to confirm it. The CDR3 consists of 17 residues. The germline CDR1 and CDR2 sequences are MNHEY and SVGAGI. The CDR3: CASSYEWGGDTDTEAFF.

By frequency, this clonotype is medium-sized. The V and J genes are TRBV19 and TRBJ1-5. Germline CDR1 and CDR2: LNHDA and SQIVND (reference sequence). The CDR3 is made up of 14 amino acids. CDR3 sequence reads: CASSIGYSNQPQHF.